The following is a T cell receptor beta chain sequence with its context. Each of the patients experienced relapse following autologous stem cell transplantation, and their brentuximab vedotin exposure differed. These data are taken from a study of PD-1 blockade in classical Hodgkin lymphoma. Study-level information: Administration of nivolumab to patients was at 3 mg/kg intravenously every 2 weeks.

Trimming removed 6 bases from V and 5 bases from J, with 19 bases in between. Germline V gene sequence: CDR1 MNHEY, CDR2 SVGAGI. The CDR3 sequence is 15 residues long. Only in-frame clones appear in the TCRdb table, and some are missing; sequencing was by immunoSEQ multiplex PCR. The sample contains 55,000 to 60,000 clones, 91% of which appear only once. This TCR derives from a human donor with classical Hodgkin lymphoma. This specimen was peripheral blood mononuclear cells (PBMCs), taken before the second cycle of nivolumab. This chain connects TRBV6-5 to TRBJ1-1; no reliable D call. CDR3 sequence reads: CASRRQTGPKTEAFF. The CDR3 bases are TGTGCCAGCAGACGTCAGACGGGCCCCAAGACTGAAGCTTTCTTT.